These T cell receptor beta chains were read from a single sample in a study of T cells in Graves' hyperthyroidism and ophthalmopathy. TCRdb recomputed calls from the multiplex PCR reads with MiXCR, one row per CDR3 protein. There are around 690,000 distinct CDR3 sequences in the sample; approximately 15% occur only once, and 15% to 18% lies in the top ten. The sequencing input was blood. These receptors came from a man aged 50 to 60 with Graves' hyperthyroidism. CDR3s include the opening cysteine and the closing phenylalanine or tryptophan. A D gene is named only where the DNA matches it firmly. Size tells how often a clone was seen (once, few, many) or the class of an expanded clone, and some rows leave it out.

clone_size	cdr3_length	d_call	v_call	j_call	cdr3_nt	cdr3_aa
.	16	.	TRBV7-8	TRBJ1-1	TGTGCCAGCAGTACCTCTCGGGAACGGATGAACACTGAAGCTTTCTTT	CASSTSRERMNTEAFF
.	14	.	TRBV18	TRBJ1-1	TGTGCCAGCTCACCGGGGACATCAGAGATTGAAGCTTTCTTT	CASSPGTSEIEAFF
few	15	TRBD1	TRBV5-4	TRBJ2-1	TGTGCCAGCAGCTTGGTGGGACAGGGAAGCAATGAGCAGTTCTTC	CASSLVGQGSNEQFF
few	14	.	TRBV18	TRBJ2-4	TGTGCCTCCCTGGACGAACTAGCCAAAAACATTCAGTACTTC	CASLDELAKNIQYF
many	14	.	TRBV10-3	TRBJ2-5	TGTGCCATCAGTGAGCCAGGTACACAAGAGACCCAGTACTTC	CAISEPGTQETQYF
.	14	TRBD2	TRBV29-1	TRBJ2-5	TGCAGCGCTCGACTAGCGGGAGACCAAGAGACCCAGTACTTC	CSARLAGDQETQYF
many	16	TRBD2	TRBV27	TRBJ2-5	TGTGCCAGCAGCACGATACTAGCGGGAGTAGGAGAGACCCAGTACTTC	CASSTILAGVGETQYF
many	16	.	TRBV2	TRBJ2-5	TGTGCCAGCAGTGAAACTGGGACCGAAGCCCAAGAGACCCAGTACTTC	CASSETGTEAQETQYF
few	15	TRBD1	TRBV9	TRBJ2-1	TGTGCCAGCAGCGTAGGAGGGGGCGGATACAATGAGCAGTTCTTC	CASSVGGGGYNEQFF
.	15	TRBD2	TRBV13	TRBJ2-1	TGTGCCAGCAGCCCCAAGCTAGCGGGTTTCAATGAGCAGTTCTTC	CASSPKLAGFNEQFF
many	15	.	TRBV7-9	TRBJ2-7	TGTGCCAGCAGCGCCGTAACCGGGACCAACTACGAGCAGTACTTC	CASSAVTGTNYEQYF
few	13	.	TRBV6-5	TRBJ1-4	TGTGCCAGCAGTTACGGTCAGAATGAAAAACTGTTTTTT	CASSYGQNEKLFF
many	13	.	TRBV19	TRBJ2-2	TGTGCCACTGACTGGGGAGGCACCGGGGAGCTGTTTTTT	CATDWGGTGELFF
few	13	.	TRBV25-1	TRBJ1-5	TGTGCCAGCCGTGGGGTTGGCAATCAGCCCCAGCATTTT	CASRGVGNQPQHF
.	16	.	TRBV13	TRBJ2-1	TGTGCCAGCAGCGCCCCGGGACATACCTCCTACAATGAGCAGTTCTTC	CASSAPGHTSYNEQFF
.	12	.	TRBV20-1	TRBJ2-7	TGCAGTGGCCAGGCCCAGCTCTACGAGCAGTACTTC	CSGQAQLYEQYF
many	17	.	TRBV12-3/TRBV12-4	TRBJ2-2	TGTGCCAGCAGTCCCTCAGCGGGCTTGGGGAATACCGGGGAGCTGTTTTTT	CASSPSAGLGNTGELFF
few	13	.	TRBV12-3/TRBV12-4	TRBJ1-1	TGTGCCAGCAGTTTAGGGGCCGGCGTCGAAGCTTTCTTT	CASSLGAGVEAFF
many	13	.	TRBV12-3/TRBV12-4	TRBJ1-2	TGTGCCAGCAGTTGGACAGAAACGTATGGCTACACCTTC	CASSWTETYGYTF
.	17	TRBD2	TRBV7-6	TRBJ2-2	TGCGCCAGCAGCTTATCCCGTGCGGGAGGGAACACCGGGGAGCTGTTTTTT	CASSLSRAGGNTGELFF
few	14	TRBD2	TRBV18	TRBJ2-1	TGTGCCAGCTCACCCTTAACTAGCGGTGCTGAGCAGTTCTTC	CASSPLTSGAEQFF
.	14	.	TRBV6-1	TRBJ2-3	TGTGCCAGCAGTAACCGACATGTCCTAGATACGCAGTATTTT	CASSNRHVLDTQYF
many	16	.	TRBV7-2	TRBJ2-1	TGTGCCAGCAGCTCGCTAGCGACCCGCTCCTACAATGAGCAGTTCTTC	CASSSLATRSYNEQFF
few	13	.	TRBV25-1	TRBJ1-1	TGTGCCAGCAGTGATTTCGGTAGTTTTCGAGCTTTCTTT	CASSDFGSFRAFF
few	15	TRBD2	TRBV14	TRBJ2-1	TGTGCCAGCAGCCATCTGGCTAGCGGCCCAAATGAGCAGTTCTTC	CASSHLASGPNEQFF
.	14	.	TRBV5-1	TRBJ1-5	TGCGCCAGCAGCCCGACGGGCCAGAATCAGCCCCAGCATTTT	CASSPTGQNQPQHF
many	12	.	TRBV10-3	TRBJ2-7	TGTGCCATCAGTCCCTCCTCCTACGAGCAGTACTTC	CAISPSSYEQYF